This passage covers 12 T cell receptor beta chains from one sample sequenced in a study of T cell repertoires in cytomegalovirus infection. Using its own MiXCR run on the reads, TCRdb lists one record per CDR3 protein. The sample holds 650,000 to 850,000 distinct CDR3 sequences, about 27% seen once. Antigens for these TCRs are unknown. The sample was cultured CD8+ T cells from PBMCs, taken from culture after CMV antigen stimulation. These receptors were obtained from a human donor in good health (CMV status not recorded). Some clones in this sample may be carry-over from other donors' samples.

The rearrangement links TRBV20-1 to TRBJ1-5; no clear D. This CDR3 is 14 amino acids long. V was clipped by 6 bases and J by 1 base, with 13 bases between them. Germline loops: CDR1 DFQATT, CDR2 SNEGSKA (reference sequence). CDR3 protein: CSARQEGSNQPQHF. CDR3 in DNA: TGCAGTGCCCGCCAGGAGGGAAGCAATCAGCCCCAGCATTTT.

At least ten counts were recorded for this clonotype. This rearrangement joins TRBV7-6 to TRBJ2-3, with D possibly being TRBD2 (5 bases). The CDR3 is 14 amino acids. V lost 5 bases and J 4 bases, leaving 13 bases between the germline ends. Germline V CDR1 and CDR2: SGHVS, FNYEAQ. The CDR3 bases are TGTGCCAGCAGCCCTTCCGGGGTAGCAGATACGCAGTATTTT. Protein sequence: CASSPSGVADTQYF.

The CDR3 DNA reads as TGTGCCAGCAGCTCGACCGGCCCCTACTACGAGCAGTACTTC. This translates into CASSSTGPYYEQYF. This rearrangement joins TRBV7-8 to TRBJ2-7; D unresolved. The V end was cut by 4 bases, the J end by 3 bases, with 13 bases between. CDR3 length equals 14 residues. Germline-derived CDR1 and CDR2 are SGHVS and FQNEAQ.

This clonotype has a count of ten or more. V gene TRBV12-3 or TRBV12-4 combines with J gene TRBJ2-5; D is perhaps TRBD2 (6 bases). The CDR3 length is 11 residues. V was pared by 10 bases and J by 7 bases, with 13 bases between. As DNA, the CDR3 is TGTGCCACCAGGAGGGGAGGGACCCAGTACTTC. Translation gives CATRRGGTQYF.

This chain joins TRBV27 and TRBJ2-1; perhaps TRBD1 as D (7 bases). The V gene's germline CDR1 is MNHEY and CDR2 SMNVEV (reference sequence). The germline V and J ends were trimmed by 7 bases and 5 bases, with 15 bases remaining between them. The CDR3 has 14 residues. This CDR3 is CASTPGGLHNEQFF. The CDR3 coding sequence is TGTGCCAGCACCCCAGGGGGGCTTCACAATGAGCAGTTCTTC.

This chain links TRBV6-8 with TRBJ2-5, with TRBD2 identical over 8 bases. This CDR3 has 14 residues. CDR1 and CDR2 from the germline V gene are MNHGY and SAAAGT. Trimming cost V 8 bases and J 5 bases; bases outside gene matches: 10. For the CDR3, the DNA is TGTGCCAGCGGCCCCACGGGACTAGTCGAGACCCAGTACTTC. This translates into CASGPTGLVETQYF.

The chain has TRBV12-3 or TRBV12-4 and TRBJ1-2, with 9 bases that match TRBD1. The CDR3 has 14 amino acids. V dropped 10 bases and J dropped 5; count of bases not matched to a gene: 11. DNA of the CDR3: TGTGCCAACAGCCGGTCGGGACAGGGTTATGGCTACACCTTC. This gives the protein CANSRSGQGYGYTF.

This clonotype was counted between two and nine times. CDR3 region: CASGYGPGGAPNTGELFF. DNA of the CDR3: TGTGCTAGTGGTTACGGGCCAGGGGGCGCCCCGAACACCGGGGAGCTGTTTTTT. V and J are TRBV12-5 and TRBJ2-2; 8 bases agree with TRBD1. V was pared by 4 bases and J by 0 bases, with 10 bases of the junction left unmatched. This CDR3 is 18 amino acids long. The germline V gene has CDR1 LGHNT and CDR2 FRNRAP.

In its sample, this clonotype was seen many times. The chain uses TRBV24-1 and TRBJ2-5; no reliable D call. Germline assignment: CDR1 KGHDR and CDR2 SFDVKD. The CDR3 contains 14 residues. The V and J ends lost 6 bases and 4 bases respectively, with 14 bases between them. The chain's CDR3 is CATSTGPPRETQYF. Written as DNA, the CDR3 is TGTGCCACCAGTACCGGGCCCCCCCGAGAGACCCAGTACTTC.

This clonotype was detected ten times or more. V usage is TRBV13 and J usage is TRBJ2-7, with a possible D match to TRBD1 (5 bases). Trimming removed 3 bases from V and 0 bases from J, with 12 bases in between. Germline V gene data show CDR1 as PRHDT and CDR2 as FYEKMQ (reference sequence). The CDR3 length is 15 residues. The CDR3 DNA is TGTGCCAGCAGCTTTACACAGGTGGACTCCTACGAGCAGTACTTC. This translates into CASSFTQVDSYEQYF.

The CDR3 bases are TGTGCCAGCAGCGTAGGACAGGTCCAAGAGACCCAGTACTTC. Amino acid sequence: CASSVGQVQETQYF. This chain connects TRBV9 to TRBJ2-5; the D gene is possibly TRBD1 (6 bases). Trimming shortened V by 0 bases and J by 1 base, and 7 bases separated the two germline ends. This CDR3 is built from 14 residues. Germline assignment: CDR1 SGDLS and CDR2 YYNGEE.

This clonotype was picked up many times. This chain joins TRBV28 and TRBJ2-5; D may match TRBD1 or TRBD2 (7 bases each). Germline CDR1 is MDHEN and CDR2 is SYDVKM. V dropped 6 bases and J dropped 3 bases, with 17 bases sitting between them. This CDR3 is 15 amino acids long. In nucleotides, the CDR3 is TGTGCCAGCAGCCCAGGGGAGGGGGCGGAAGAGACCCAGTACTTC. It is translated as CASSPGEGAEETQYF. Filled out from reference TRBV28 and TRBJ2-5, the complete variable domain reads DVKVTQSSRYLVKRTGEKVFLECVQDMDHENMFWYRQDPGLGLRLIYFSYDVKMKEKGDIPEGYSVSREKKERFSLILESASTNQTSMYLCASSPGEGAEETQYFGPGTRLLVL.